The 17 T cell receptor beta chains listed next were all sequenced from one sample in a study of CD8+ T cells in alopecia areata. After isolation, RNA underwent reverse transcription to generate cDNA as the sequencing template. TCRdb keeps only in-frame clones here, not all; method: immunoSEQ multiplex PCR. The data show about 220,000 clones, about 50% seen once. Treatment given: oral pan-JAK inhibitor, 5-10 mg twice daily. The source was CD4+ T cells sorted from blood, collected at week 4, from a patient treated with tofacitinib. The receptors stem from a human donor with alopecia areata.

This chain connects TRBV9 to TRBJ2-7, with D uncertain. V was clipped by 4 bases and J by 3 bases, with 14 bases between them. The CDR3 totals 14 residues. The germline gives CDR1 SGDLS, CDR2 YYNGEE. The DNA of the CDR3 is TGTGCCAGCAGCCCGTCCAGTAATAACTACGAGCAGTACTTC. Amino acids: CASSPSSNNYEQYF.

In DNA form, the CDR3 reads TGTGCCAGCAGCTACGACAGGGGGCCGCAGCAGTTCTTC. Its protein product is CASSYDRGPQQFF. This chain uses TRBV13 with TRBJ2-1, with 10 bases lining up with TRBD1. Germline V gene sequence: CDR1 PRHDT, CDR2 FYEKMQ (reference sequence). Trimming took 4 bases from V and 11 from J; bases not matched to a gene: 5. The length of the CDR3 is 13 residues.

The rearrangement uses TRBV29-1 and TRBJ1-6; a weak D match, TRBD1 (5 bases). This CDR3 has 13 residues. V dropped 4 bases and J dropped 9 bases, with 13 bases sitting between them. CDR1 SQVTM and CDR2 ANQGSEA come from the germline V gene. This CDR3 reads CSVGARDGSPLHF. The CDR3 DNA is TGCAGCGTTGGCGCCAGGGATGGTTCACCCCTCCACTTT. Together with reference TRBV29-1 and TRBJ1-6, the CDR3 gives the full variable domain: SAVISQKPSRDICQRGTSLTIQCQVDSQVTMMFWYRQQPGQSLTLIATANQGSEATYESGFVIDKFPISRPNLTFSTLTVSNMSPEDSSIYLCSVGARDGSPLHFGNGTRLTVT.

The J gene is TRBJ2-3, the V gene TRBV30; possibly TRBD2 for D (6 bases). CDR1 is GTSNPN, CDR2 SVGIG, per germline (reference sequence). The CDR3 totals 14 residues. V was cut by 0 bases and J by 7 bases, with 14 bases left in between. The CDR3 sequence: CAWSVPGLEYTQYF. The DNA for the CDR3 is TGTGCCTGGAGTGTACCGGGACTCGAGTATACGCAGTATTTT.

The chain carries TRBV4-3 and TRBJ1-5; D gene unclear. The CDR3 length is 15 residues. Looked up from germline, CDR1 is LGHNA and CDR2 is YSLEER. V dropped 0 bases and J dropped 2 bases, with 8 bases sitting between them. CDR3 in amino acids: CASSQDNSGNQPQHF. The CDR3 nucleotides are TGCGCCAGCAGCCAAGATAATTCGGGCAATCAGCCCCAGCATTTT.

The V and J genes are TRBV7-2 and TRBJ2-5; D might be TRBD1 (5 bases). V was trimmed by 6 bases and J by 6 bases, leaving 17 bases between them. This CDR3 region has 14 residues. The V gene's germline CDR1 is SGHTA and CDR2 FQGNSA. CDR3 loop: CASSQGASRKTQYF. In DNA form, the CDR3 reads TGTGCCAGCAGTCAAGGGGCCTCCAGGAAGACCCAGTACTTC.

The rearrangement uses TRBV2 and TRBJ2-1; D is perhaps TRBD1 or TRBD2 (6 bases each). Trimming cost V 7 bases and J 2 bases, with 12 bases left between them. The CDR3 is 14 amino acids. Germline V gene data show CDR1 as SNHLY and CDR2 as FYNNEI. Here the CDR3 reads CASNGGLAYNEQFF. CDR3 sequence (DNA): TGTGCCAGCAACGGGGGCCTCGCCTACAATGAGCAGTTCTTC. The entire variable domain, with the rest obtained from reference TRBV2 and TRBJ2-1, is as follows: EPEVTQTPSHQVTQMGQEVILRCVPISNHLYFYWYRQILGQKVEFLVSFYNNEISEKSEIFDDQFSVERPDGSNFTLKIRSTKLEDSAMYFCASNGGLAYNEQFFGPGTRLTVL.

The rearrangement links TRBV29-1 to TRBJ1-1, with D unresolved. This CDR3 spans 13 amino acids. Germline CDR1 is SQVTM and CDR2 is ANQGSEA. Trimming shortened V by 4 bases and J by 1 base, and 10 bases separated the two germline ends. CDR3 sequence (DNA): TGCAGCGTTGTAGGCGAGGCGAACACTGAAGCTTTCTTT. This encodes CSVVGEANTEAFF. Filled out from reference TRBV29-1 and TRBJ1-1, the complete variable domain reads SAVISQKPSRDICQRGTSLTIQCQVDSQVTMMFWYRQQPGQSLTLIATANQGSEATYESGFVIDKFPISRPNLTFSTLTVSNMSPEDSSIYLCSVVGEANTEAFFGQGTRLTVV.

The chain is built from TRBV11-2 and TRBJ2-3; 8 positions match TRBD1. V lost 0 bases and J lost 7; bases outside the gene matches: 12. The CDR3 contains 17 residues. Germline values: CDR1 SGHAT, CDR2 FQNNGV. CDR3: CASSLESGQGGVNTQYF. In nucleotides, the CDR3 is TGTGCCAGCAGCTTAGAGAGTGGACAGGGAGGAGTAAATACGCAGTATTTT.

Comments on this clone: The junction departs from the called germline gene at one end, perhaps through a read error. The CDR3 DNA follows: TGCGGCGTTGAAGATCAAGGGGCCAATGAGCAGTTCTTC. Translated: CGVEDQGANEQFF. V and J are TRBV29-1 and TRBJ2-1; a weak D match, TRBD1 (5 bases). Looked up from germline, CDR1 is SQVTM and CDR2 is ANQGSEA. This CDR3 has 13 residues.

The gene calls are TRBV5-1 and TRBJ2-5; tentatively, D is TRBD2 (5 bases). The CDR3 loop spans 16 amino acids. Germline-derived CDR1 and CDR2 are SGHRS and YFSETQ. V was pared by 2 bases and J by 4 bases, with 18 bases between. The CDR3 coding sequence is TGCGCCAGCAGCTTTGGCAGTCGGAGCGAGGGAGAGACCCAGTACTTC. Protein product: CASSFGSRSEGETQYF.

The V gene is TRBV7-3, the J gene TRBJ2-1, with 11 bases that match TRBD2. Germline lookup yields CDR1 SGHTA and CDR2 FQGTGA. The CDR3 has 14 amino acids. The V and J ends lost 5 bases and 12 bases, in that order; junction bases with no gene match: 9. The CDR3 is CASSATSGALGQFF. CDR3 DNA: TGTGCCAGCAGCGCGACTAGCGGGGCCCTAGGGCAGTTCTTC.

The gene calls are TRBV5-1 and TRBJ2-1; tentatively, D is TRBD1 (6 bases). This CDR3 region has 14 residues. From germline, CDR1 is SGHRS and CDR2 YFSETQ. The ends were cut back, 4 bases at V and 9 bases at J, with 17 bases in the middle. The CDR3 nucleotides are TGCGCCAGCAGCAGGGACACGTGGGTTGGTGAGCAGTTCTTC. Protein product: CASSRDTWVGEQFF.

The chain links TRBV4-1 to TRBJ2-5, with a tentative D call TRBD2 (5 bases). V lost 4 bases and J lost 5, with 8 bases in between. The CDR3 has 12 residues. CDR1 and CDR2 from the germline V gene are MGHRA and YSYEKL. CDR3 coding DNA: TGCGCCAGCAGCCCACAGCGGGAGACCCAGTACTTC. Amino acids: CASSPQRETQYF.

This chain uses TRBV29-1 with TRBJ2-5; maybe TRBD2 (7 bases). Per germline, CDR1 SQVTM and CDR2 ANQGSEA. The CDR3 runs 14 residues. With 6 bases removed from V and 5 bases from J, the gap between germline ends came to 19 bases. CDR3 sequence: CSVRGGGLTETQYF. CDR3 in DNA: TGCAGCGTCCGGGGAGGGGGGCTTACGGAGACCCAGTACTTC.

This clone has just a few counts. CDR3 in DNA: TGCAGCGCCCCCGGGACAGGGTTAAGAAATGAGCAGTTCTTC. It codes for CSAPGTGLRNEQFF. The chain is built from TRBV29-1 and TRBJ2-1, with 9 positions matching TRBD1. This CDR3 has 14 residues. Germline CDR1 is SQVTM and CDR2 is ANQGSEA. The V segment lost 7 bases and the J segment 7 bases; nucleotides outside the gene matches: 11.

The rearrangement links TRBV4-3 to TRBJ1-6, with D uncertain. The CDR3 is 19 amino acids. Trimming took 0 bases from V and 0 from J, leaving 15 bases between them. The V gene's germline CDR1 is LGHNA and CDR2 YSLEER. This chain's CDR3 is CASSQEVVQISSYNSPLHF. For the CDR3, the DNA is TGCGCCAGCAGCCAAGAGGTCGTGCAGATCAGCTCCTATAATTCACCCCTCCACTTT.